This T cell receptor delta chain was identified in a study of Vδ1+ human thymocytes. Whole-study results and caveats: Thymic TRG and TRD repertoires appeared highly polyclonal.

In the case of this clone: The antigen remains unidentified.

RNA was extracted from the cells and then reverse transcribed. CDR3 amplicons came from multiplex PCR with pooled V-gene forward and constant-region reverse primers. TCRdb reapplied CATT to the multiplex PCR reads. The sample records about 55,000 delta-chain clones, approximately 15% being singletons. The CDR3 loop spans 25 amino acids. V dropped 0 bases and J dropped 5; count of bases not matched to a gene: 32. Looked up from germline, CDR1 is TSWWSYY and CDR2 is QGS. The source material was Vdelta1+ gamma-delta thymocytes from the thymus. The subset here: FACS-sorted CD3+ TCRalphabeta- TCRVdelta1+ TCRVdelta2- thymocytes. This receptor was taken from a boy younger than two who had congenital heart surgery. V gene TRDV1 combines with J gene TRDJ1; 11 bases are a match to TRDD3. The CDR3 region has the DNA TGTGCTCTTGGGGAACTCCCGCCCCTCTCTCCTACATATTACTGGGGGATAGGGGTAGTGGATAAACTCATCTTT. The encoded protein is CALGELPPLSPTYYWGIGVVDKLIF.